The TCR beta chain described here comes from a study of CD8+ T cells in alopecia areata. Study at large: Dosing spanned 6 to 18 months on tofacitinib, then 6 months off drug. Notes on the study in general: Among the cells sequenced in scalp samples are also the resident alphabeta T cells of normal skin. The study found higher clonality in lesional than normal scalp, especially in alopecia totalis/universalis.

Extracted RNA was reverse transcribed into cDNA, the sequencing template. Method: immunoSEQ multiplex PCR; TCRdb's copy keeps in-frame clones and lacks some. The sample lists 170,000 or so clones, around 63% occurring once. On this clone itself: The antigen remains undetermined.

This CDR3 comprises 14 residues. The germline CDR1 and CDR2 sequences are SGHAT and FQNNGV. The J segment lost 5 bases and the V segment lost 5 bases, leaving 7 bases of the junction unmatched. This receptor was obtained from a human donor with alopecia areata. The rearrangement joins TRBV11-2 to TRBJ2-5, with 8 bases aligning to TRBD1. The starting material was CD4+ T cells sorted from blood, obtained at week 0. In DNA, the CDR3 is TGTGCCAGCAGCCGACGGACAGGGATGGAGACCCAGTACTTC. Translation gives CASSRRTGMETQYF.